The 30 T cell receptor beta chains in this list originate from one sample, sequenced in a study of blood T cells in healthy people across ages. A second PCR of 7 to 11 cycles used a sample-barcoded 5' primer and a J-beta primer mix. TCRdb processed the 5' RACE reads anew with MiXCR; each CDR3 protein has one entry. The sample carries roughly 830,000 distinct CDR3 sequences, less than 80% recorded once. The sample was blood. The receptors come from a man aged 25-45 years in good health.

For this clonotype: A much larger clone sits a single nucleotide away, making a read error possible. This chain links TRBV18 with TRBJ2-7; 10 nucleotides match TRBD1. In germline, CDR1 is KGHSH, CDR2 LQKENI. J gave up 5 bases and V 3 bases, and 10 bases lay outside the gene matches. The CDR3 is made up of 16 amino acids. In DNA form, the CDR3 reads TGTGCCAGCTCACCGCGCGGGACAGGGGATAACGACGAGCAGTACTTC. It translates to CASSPRGTGDNDEQYF. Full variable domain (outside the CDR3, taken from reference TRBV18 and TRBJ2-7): NAGVMQNPRHLVRRRGQEARLRCSPMKGHSHVYWYRQLPEEGLKFMVYLQKENIIDESGMPKERFSAEFPKEGPSILRIQQVVRGDSAAYFCASSPRGTGDNDEQYFGPGTRLTVT.

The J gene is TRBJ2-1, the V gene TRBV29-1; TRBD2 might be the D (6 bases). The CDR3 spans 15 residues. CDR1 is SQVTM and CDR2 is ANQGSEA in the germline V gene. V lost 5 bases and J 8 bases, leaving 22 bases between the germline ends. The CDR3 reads CSVHGLTNRPDEQFF. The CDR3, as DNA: TGCAGCGTTCATGGACTAACCAACCGACCCGATGAGCAGTTCTTC.

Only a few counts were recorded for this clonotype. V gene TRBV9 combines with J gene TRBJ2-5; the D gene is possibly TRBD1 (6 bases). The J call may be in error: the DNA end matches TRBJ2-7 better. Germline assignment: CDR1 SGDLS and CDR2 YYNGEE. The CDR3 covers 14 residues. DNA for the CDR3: TGTGCCAGCAGCGCAGGGGACGCCCCCTACGAGCAGTACTTC. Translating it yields CASSAGDAPYEQYF.

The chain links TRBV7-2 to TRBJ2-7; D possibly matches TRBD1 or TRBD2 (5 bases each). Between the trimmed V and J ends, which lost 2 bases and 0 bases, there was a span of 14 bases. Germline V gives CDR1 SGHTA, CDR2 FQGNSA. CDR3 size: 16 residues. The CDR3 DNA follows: TGTGCCAGCAGCTTATCCGGGGCCGTGAGCTCCTACGAGCAGTACTTC. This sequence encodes CASSLSGAVSSYEQYF. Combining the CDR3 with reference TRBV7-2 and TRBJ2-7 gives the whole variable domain GAGVSQSPSNKVTEKGKDVELRCDPISGHTALYWYRQSLGQGLEFLIYFQGNSAPDKSGLPSDRFSAERTGGSVSTLTIQRTQQEDSAVYLCASSLSGAVSSYEQYFGPGTRLTVT.

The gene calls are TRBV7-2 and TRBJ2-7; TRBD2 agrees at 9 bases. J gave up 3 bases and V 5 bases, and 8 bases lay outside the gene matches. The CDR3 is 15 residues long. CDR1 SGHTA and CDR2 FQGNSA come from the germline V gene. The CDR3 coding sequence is TGTGCCAGCAGCCCAGGGGGACTAGCAGGCTACGAGCAGTACTTC. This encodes CASSPGGLAGYEQYF. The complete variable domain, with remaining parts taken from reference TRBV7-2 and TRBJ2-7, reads GAGVSQSPSNKVTEKGKDVELRCDPISGHTALYWYRQSLGQGLEFLIYFQGNSAPDKSGLPSDRFSAERTGGSVSTLTIQRTQQEDSAVYLCASSPGGLAGYEQYFGPGTRLTVT.

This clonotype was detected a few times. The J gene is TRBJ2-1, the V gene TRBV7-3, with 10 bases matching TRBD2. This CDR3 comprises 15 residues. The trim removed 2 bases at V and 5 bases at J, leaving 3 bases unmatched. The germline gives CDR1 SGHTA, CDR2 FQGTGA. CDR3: CASSLGLADNNEQFF. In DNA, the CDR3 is TGTGCCAGCAGCTTAGGACTAGCGGATAACAATGAGCAGTTCTTC. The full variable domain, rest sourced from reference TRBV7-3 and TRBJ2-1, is GAGVSQTPSNKVTEKGKYVELRCDPISGHTALYWYRQSLGQGPEFLIYFQGTGAADDSGLPNDRFFAVRPEGSVSTLKIQRTERGDSAVYLCASSLGLADNNEQFFGPGTRLTVL.

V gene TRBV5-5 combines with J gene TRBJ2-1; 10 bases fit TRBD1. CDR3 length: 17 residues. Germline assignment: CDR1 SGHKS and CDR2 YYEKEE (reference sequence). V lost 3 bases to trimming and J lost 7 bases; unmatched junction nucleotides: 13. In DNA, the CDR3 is TGTGCCAGCAGCTCGGGACCCGGACAGGGGGAAAGGAATGAGCAGTTCTTC. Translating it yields CASSSGPGQGERNEQFF.

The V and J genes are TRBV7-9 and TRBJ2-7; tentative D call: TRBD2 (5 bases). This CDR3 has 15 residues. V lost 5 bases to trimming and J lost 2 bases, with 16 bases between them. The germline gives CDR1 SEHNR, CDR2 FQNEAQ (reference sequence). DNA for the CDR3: TGTGCCAGCAGCGCCGGAGGTCAAGGCCCCTACGAGCAGTACTTC. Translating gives CASSAGGQGPYEQYF. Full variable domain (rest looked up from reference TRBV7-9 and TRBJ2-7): DTGVSQNPRHKITKRGQNVTFRCDPISEHNRLYWYRQTLGQGPEFLTYFQNEAQLEKSRLLSDRFSAERPKGSFSTLEIQRTEQGDSAMYLCASSAGGQGPYEQYFGPGTRLTVT.

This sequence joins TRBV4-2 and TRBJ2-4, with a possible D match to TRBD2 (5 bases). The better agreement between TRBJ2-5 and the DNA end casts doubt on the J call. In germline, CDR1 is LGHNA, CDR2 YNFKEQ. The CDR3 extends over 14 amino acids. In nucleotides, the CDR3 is TGTGCCAGCAGCCAAGATACTAGTAGGGAGACCCAGTACTTC. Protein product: CASSQDTSRETQYF.

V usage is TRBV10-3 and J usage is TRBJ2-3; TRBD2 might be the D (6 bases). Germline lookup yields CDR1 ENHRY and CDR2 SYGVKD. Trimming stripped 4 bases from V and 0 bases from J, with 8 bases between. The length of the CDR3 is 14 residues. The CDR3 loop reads CAISGGTSTDTQYF. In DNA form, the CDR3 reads TGTGCCATCAGTGGGGGGACTAGCACAGATACGCAGTATTTT.

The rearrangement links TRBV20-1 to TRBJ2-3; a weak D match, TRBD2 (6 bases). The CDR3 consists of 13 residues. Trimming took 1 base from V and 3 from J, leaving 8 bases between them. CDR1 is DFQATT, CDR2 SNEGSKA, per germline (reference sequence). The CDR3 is CSARVEGTDTQYF. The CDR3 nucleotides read TGCAGTGCTAGAGTGGAGGGAACAGATACGCAGTATTTT.

The CDR3 is CASSLQPSQETQYF. The CDR3, as DNA: TGTGCCAGCAGCCTACAACCGTCCCAAGAGACCCAGTACTTC. The chain has TRBV7-3 and TRBJ2-5; D is undetermined. V was clipped by 5 bases and J by 1 base, with 11 bases between them. The CDR3 is made up of 14 amino acids. Germline values: CDR1 SGHTA, CDR2 FQGTGA.

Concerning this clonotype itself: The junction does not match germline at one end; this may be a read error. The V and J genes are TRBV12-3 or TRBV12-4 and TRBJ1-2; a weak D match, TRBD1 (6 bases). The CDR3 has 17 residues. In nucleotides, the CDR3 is TGTGACAGCAGCCCACCGGACAGACCACCTCCTAACTATGGCTACACCTTC. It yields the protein CDSSPPDRPPPNYGYTF.

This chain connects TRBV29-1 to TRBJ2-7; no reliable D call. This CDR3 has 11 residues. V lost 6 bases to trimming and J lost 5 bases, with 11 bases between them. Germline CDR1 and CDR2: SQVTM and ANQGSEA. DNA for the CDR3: TGCAGCGTCTTCATTGGGGACGAGCAGTACTTC. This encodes CSVFIGDEQYF.

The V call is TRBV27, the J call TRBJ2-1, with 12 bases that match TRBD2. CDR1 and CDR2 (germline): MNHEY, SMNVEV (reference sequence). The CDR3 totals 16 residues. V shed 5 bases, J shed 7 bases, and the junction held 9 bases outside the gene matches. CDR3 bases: TGTGCCAGCAGTCCCCAACTAGCGGGGGGAGTGAATGAGCAGTTCTTC. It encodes CASSPQLAGGVNEQFF.

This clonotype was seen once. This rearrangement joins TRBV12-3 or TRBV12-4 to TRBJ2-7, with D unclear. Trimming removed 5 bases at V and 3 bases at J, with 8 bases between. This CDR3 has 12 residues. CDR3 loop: CASSKRDYEQYF. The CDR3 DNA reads TGTGCCAGCAGTAAAAGGGACTACGAGCAGTACTTC.

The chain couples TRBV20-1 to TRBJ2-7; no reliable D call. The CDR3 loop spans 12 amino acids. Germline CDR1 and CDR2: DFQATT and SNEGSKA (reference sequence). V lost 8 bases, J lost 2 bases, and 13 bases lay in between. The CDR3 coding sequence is TGCAGTATTGGGGTCGGCCCCTACGAGCAGTACTTC. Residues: CSIGVGPYEQYF.

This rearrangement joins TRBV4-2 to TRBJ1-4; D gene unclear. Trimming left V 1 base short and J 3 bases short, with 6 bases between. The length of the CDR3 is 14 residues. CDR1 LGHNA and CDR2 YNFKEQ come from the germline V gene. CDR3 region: CASSQAQSNEKLFF. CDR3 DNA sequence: TGTGCCAGCAGCCAAGCTCAGTCTAATGAAAAACTGTTTTTT.

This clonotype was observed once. The chain's CDR3 is CASSPRDRVNPDTQYF. In DNA form, the CDR3 reads TGTGCCAGCAGCCCCCGTGACAGGGTGAATCCAGATACGCAGTATTTT. The chain uses TRBV12-3 or TRBV12-4 and TRBJ2-3; 7 positions match TRBD1. The ends lost 6 bases at V and 4 bases at J; junction bases unmatched: 13. The length of the CDR3 is 16 residues.

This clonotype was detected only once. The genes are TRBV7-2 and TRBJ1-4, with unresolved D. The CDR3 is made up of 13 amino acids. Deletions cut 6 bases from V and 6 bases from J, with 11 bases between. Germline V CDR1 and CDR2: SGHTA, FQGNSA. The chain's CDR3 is CASRSVADEKLFF. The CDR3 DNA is TGTGCCAGCAGATCGGTTGCGGATGAAAAACTGTTTTTT.

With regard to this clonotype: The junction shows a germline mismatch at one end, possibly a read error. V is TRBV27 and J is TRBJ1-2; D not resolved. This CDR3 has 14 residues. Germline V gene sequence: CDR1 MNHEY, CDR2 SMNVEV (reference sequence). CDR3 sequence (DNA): TGTGCCAGCAGTTTAACTGGCCAGAACTATGGCTGCACCTTC. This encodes CASSLTGQNYGCTF.

The CDR3 here is CASSNDWTAYNEQFF. The CDR3 nucleotides are TGTGCCAGCAGCAACGACTGGACAGCGTACAATGAGCAGTTCTTC. The V and J genes are TRBV7-9 and TRBJ2-1, with TRBD1 as a possible D gene (6 bases). This CDR3 region has 15 residues. Trimming removed 5 bases at V and 4 bases at J, with 15 bases between. Germline CDR1 SEHNR, CDR2 FQNEAQ (reference sequence).

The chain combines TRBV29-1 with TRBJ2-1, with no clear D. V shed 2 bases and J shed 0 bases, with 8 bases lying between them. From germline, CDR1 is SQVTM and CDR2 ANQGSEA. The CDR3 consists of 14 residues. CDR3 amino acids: CSVELQRSYNEQFF. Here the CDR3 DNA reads TGCAGCGTTGAATTGCAGCGCTCCTACAATGAGCAGTTCTTC.

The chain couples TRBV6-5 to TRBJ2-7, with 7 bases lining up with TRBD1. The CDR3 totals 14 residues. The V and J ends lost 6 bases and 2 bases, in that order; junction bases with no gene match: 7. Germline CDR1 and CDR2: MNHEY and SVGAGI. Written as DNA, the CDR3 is TGTGCCAGCAGATCTCCGGGACAGACCTACGAGCAGTACTTC. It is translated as CASRSPGQTYEQYF.

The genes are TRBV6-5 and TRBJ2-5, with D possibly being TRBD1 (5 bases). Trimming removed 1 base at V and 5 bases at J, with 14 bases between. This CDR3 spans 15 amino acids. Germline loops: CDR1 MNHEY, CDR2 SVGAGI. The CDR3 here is CASSYFGAGRETQYF. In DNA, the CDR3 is TGTGCCAGCAGTTACTTTGGGGCAGGACGGGAGACCCAGTACTTC.

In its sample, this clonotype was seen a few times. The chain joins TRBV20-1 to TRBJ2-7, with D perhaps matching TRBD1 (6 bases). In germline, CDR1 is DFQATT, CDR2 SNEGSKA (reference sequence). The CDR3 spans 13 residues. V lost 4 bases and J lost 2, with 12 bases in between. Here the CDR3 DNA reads TGCAGTGCTATGCGGACAGACACCTACGAGCAGTACTTC. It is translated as CSAMRTDTYEQYF.

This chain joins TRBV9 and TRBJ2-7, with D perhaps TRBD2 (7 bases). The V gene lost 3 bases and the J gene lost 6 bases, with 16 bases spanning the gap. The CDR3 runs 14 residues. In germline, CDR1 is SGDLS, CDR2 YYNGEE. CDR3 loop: CASSGSGTSFEQYF. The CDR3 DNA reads TGTGCCAGCAGCGGCAGCGGGACATCTTTCGAGCAGTACTTC.

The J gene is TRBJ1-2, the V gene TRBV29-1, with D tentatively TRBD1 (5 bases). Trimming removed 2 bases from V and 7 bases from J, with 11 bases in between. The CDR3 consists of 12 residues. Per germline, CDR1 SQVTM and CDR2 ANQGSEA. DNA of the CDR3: TGCAGCGTTGAACGGGGGGATGGTGGCTACACCTTC. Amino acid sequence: CSVERGDGGYTF.

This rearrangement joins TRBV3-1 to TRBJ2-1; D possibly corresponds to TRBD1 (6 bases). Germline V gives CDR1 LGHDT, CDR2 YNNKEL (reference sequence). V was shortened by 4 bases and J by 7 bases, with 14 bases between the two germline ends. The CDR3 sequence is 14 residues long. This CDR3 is CASSRGHLGNEQFF. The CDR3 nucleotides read TGTGCCAGCAGCCGGGGACACCTTGGGAATGAGCAGTTCTTC.

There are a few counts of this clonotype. The CDR3 nucleotides read TGCAGTGCTGCGCTCCCGGGGAAATGGACGCAGTATTTT. It yields the protein CSAALPGKWTQYF. The chain has TRBV20-1 and TRBJ2-3; a weak D match, TRBD2 (5 bases). This CDR3 has 13 amino acids. Per germline, CDR1 DFQATT and CDR2 SNEGSKA (reference sequence). Deletions cut 5 bases from V and 9 bases from J, with 18 bases between.